Shown below are 9 T cell receptor beta chains from a single sample sequenced in a study of blood T cell repertoires in COVID-19. Produced via immunoSEQ multiplex PCR; TCRdb's table is partial and in-frame only. This sample has about 400,000 clones, with around nine tenths found just once. Material: peripheral blood. The origin of the receptors is a human donor in a cohort sampled during active COVID-19.

This chain connects TRBV3-1 (or the pseudogene TRBV3-2) to TRBJ2-1; the D gene is possibly TRBD1 (5 bases). Germline lookup yields CDR1 LGHDT and CDR2 YNNKEL (reference sequence). The ends were cut back, 4 bases at V and 9 bases at J, with 19 bases in the middle. There are 15 residues in the CDR3. The CDR3 region has the DNA TGTGCCAGCAGCCTACTGGCTGGCAGGGAAAGTGAGCAGTTCTTC. Translated, it gives CASSLLAGRESEQFF.

This clone was detected ten times or more. The genes are TRBV15 and TRBJ2-7, with D unclear. Germline-derived CDR1 and CDR2 are LNHNV and YYDKDF (reference sequence). V lost 0 bases and J lost 3, with 15 bases in between. CDR3 length: 16 residues. The CDR3 loop reads CATSRDLQTVVYEQYF. The CDR3 nucleotides are TGTGCCACCAGCAGAGATTTACAGACCGTCGTCTACGAGCAGTACTTC.

The V gene is TRBV6-5, the J gene TRBJ2-7; TRBD1 matches 7 bases. The CDR3 sequence is 13 residues long. Per germline, CDR1 MNHEY and CDR2 SVGAGI. V shed 6 bases, J shed 4 bases, and the junction held 6 bases outside the gene matches. The CDR3: CASSQGQKYEQYF. In nucleotides, the CDR3 is TGTGCCAGCAGCCAGGGACAGAAATACGAGCAGTACTTC.

The chain combines TRBV7-6 with TRBJ1-1; D perhaps matches TRBD1 (5 bases). Germline CDR1 SGHVS, CDR2 FNYEAQ. The CDR3 runs to 15 residues. The germline V and J ends were trimmed by 2 bases and 3 bases, with 13 bases remaining between them. CDR3: CASSLRWGRDTEAFF. The DNA for the CDR3 is TGTGCCAGCAGCTTACGCTGGGGCAGGGACACTGAAGCTTTCTTT.

V is TRBV3-1 (or the pseudogene TRBV3-2) and J is TRBJ2-4; TRBD2 matches 8 bases. The CDR3 is made up of 18 amino acids. From germline, CDR1 is LGHDT and CDR2 YNNKEL (reference sequence). J gave up 4 bases and V 0 bases, and 11 bases lay outside the gene matches. The CDR3 nucleotides read TGTGCCAGCAGCCAAGACCCTCCCGGGCGGGGGGCAAAAAACATTCAGTACTTC. Protein product: CASSQDPPGRGAKNIQYF.

V gene TRBV6-4 combines with J gene TRBJ1-5; 7 nucleotides agree with TRBD1. CDR1 is MRHNA and CDR2 is SNTAGT in the germline V gene. The CDR3 totals 14 residues. Germline trimming cut 6 bases from V and 9 bases from J; bases unmatched to any gene: 11. The chain's CDR3 is CASSRDTQGGPQHF. The CDR3 DNA is TGTGCCAGCAGCCGGGACACCCAGGGGGGGCCCCAGCATTTT.

V usage is TRBV6-5 and J usage is TRBJ1-2, with 8 bases lining up with TRBD1. The V gene end was trimmed by 5 bases and the J gene end by 2 bases; junction bases not matched to a gene: 1. Germline V CDR1 and CDR2: MNHEY, SVGAGI. This CDR3 region has 13 residues. CDR3 sequence reads: CASSRDRNYGYTF. CDR3 DNA sequence: TGTGCCAGCAGTAGGGACAGGAACTATGGCTACACCTTC.

The chain links TRBV5-4 to TRBJ2-7, with 10 positions matching TRBD1. This CDR3 contains 15 residues. The germline V gene encodes CDR1 SGHNT and CDR2 YYREEE (reference sequence). Unmatched junction bases numbered 7, after V lost 1 base and J lost 6 bases. The CDR3 loop reads CASSLPGTGVTEQYF. The CDR3 DNA sequence: TGTGCCAGCAGCTTGCCCGGGACAGGGGTTACCGAGCAGTACTTC.

This clone was counted a few times. Other DNA sequences in the same sample also yield this CDR3. The chain joins TRBV7-3 to TRBJ2-1, with TRBD2 matching over 12 bases. With V trimmed by 2 bases and J by 7 bases, 3 bases remained unmatched. CDR3 length: 15 amino acids. The germline V gene has CDR1 SGHTA and CDR2 FQGTGA. As DNA, the CDR3 is TGTGCCAGCAGCTTACTAGCGGGAGGGTTAAATGAGCAGTTCTTC. Its protein is CASSLLAGGLNEQFF. The full variable domain, rest sourced from reference TRBV7-3 and TRBJ2-1, is GAGVSQTPSNKVTEKGKYVELRCDPISGHTALYWYRQSLGQGPEFLIYFQGTGAADDSGLPNDRFFAVRPEGSVSTLKIQRTERGDSAVYLCASSLLAGGLNEQFFGPGTRLTVL.